These T cell receptor beta chains were read from a single sample in a study of blood T cell repertoires in COVID-19. Data came from immunoSEQ multiplex PCR; TCRdb stores just in-frame clones and leaves some out. The data show 150,000 to 200,000 clones, with approximately 90% seen just once and more than 0.75% held by the top ten. Sequenced material: peripheral blood. The receptors were sampled from a young man with acute or convalescent COVID-19. The CDR3 runs from the conserved cysteine through the conserved F or W. The order of the fields is CDR3 protein, CDR3 DNA, clone size, V gene, J gene, D gene. A D gene is named only where the DNA matches it firmly. Clone sizes are given selectively: once, few, many, or a class where the clone is expanded.

CASRAFRNTEAFF	TGTGCCAGCCGAGCCTTCCGGAACACTGAAGCTTTCTTT	once	TRBV16	TRBJ1-1	.
CAWTRTENQPQHF	TGTGCCTGGACCCGGACTGAGAATCAGCCCCAGCATTTT	.	TRBV30	TRBJ1-5	.
CSVEDQGQGHGYTF	TGCAGCGTTGAAGATCAGGGACAGGGCCATGGCTACACCTTC	.	TRBV29-1	TRBJ1-2	TRBD1
CASSSSSRSRANVLTF	TGTGCCAGCTCATCAAGCTCCCGTAGCCGGGCCAACGTCCTGACTTTC	.	TRBV18	TRBJ2-6	.
CAWSKGQTTYSNQPQHF	TGTGCCTGGAGTAAGGGACAAACCACTTATAGCAATCAGCCCCAGCATTTT	few	TRBV30	TRBJ1-5	.
CASSKDRSYGYTF	TGTGCCAGTAGCAAGGACAGGAGCTATGGCTACACCTTC	once	TRBV19	TRBJ1-2	TRBD1
CASNVEGNQPQHF	TGTGCCAGCAATGTGGAGGGCAATCAGCCCCAGCATTTT	.	TRBV2	TRBJ1-5	.
CASSPSLGQGNTEAFF	TGTGCCAGTAGTCCCTCTCTGGGACAGGGGAACACTGAAGCTTTCTTT	.	TRBV19	TRBJ1-1	TRBD1
CASSEASGWNQPQHF	TGTGCCAGCAGTGAAGCATCAGGGTGGAATCAGCCCCAGCATTTT	.	TRBV2	TRBJ1-5	.
CASSPDSLRSPLHF	TGTGCCAGCAGCCCGGACAGTCTGAGGTCACCCCTCCACTTT	.	TRBV7-3	TRBJ1-6	.
CASGLSGYGLYEQYF	TGTGCTAGTGGTTTGTCGGGGTATGGACTCTACGAGCAGTACTTC	.	TRBV12-5	TRBJ2-7	.
CASSAGRASEEYNYGYTF	TGCGCCAGCAGCGCGGGTAGAGCGTCGGAAGAATATAACTATGGCTACACCTTC	.	TRBV5-1	TRBJ1-2	.
CASRGTAGSPLHF	TGTGCCAGCAGGGGGACAGCGGGTTCACCCCTCCACTTT	.	TRBV6-6	TRBJ1-6	TRBD1
CAHGGTEAFF	TGTGCCCACGGGGGGACGGAAGCTTTCTTT	.	TRBV7-9	TRBJ1-1	.
CACAERITGEQFF	TGTGCCTGTGCCGAAAGGATCACAGGTGAGCAGTTCTTC	.	TRBV19	TRBJ2-1	.
CASSLVGGYGYTF	TGTGCCAGCAGCTTAGTAGGAGGGTATGGCTACACCTTC	.	TRBV7-9	TRBJ1-2	.
CASSADPGGTGGASYGYTF	TGTGCCAGCAGTGCCGACCCCGGGGGGACAGGGGGCGCCAGCTATGGCTACACCTTC	.	TRBV6-1	TRBJ1-2	TRBD1
CASSATGTGYNSPLHF	TGTGCCAGCAGTGCCACCGGGACAGGATATAATTCACCCCTCCACTTT	.	TRBV25-1	TRBJ1-6	TRBD1
CASSSTKGREVDTEAFF	TGCGCCAGCAGCTCAACCAAGGGACGGGAGGTGGACACTGAAGCTTTCTTT	.	TRBV5-1	TRBJ1-1	.
CATSDLDRGQAFF	TGTGCCACCAGTGATTTGGACAGGGGGCAAGCTTTCTTT	.	TRBV24-1	TRBJ1-1	TRBD1
CASSPFPGNYNEQFF	TGTGCCAGCAGCCCGTTTCCGGGGAACTACAATGAGCAGTTCTTC	.	TRBV9	TRBJ2-1	.
CASSPSTGPQGGNTIYF	TGTGCCAGCAGTCCGTCGACAGGGCCCCAGGGAGGAAACACCATATATTTT	.	TRBV6-6	TRBJ1-3	TRBD1
CASSYQGKSPLHF	TGTGCCAGCAGTTACCAGGGGAAGTCACCCCTCCACTTT	.	TRBV6-5	TRBJ1-6	.
CSVEVGGDTQYF	TGCAGCGTTGAAGTGGGGGGAGATACGCAGTATTTT	.	TRBV29-1	TRBJ2-3	.
CASSLPGTGTEAFF	TGCGCCAGCAGCTTACCCGGGACAGGGACTGAAGCTTTCTTT	.	TRBV5-1	TRBJ1-1	TRBD1
CASSLLAGYQETQYF	TGTGCCAGCAGCTTACTAGCGGGGTACCAAGAGACCCAGTACTTC	few	TRBV7-9	TRBJ2-5	TRBD2
CASSYSSVDTQYF	TGTGCCAGCAGTTACTCTAGCGTTGATACGCAGTATTTT	.	TRBV6-5	TRBJ2-3	.
CASSLAISGGKLFF	TGTGCCAGCAGCTTGGCGATTTCCGGGGGAAAACTGTTTTTT	.	TRBV5-5	TRBJ1-4	.
CASNPGDNEQFF	TGTGCCAGCAATCCAGGGGACAATGAGCAGTTCTTC	once	TRBV6-5	TRBJ2-1	.
CASSYYPWGQGPKTSGNTIYF	TGTGCCAGCAGCTACTACCCATGGGGACAAGGCCCCAAAACCTCTGGAAACACCATATATTTT	.	TRBV14	TRBJ1-3	.
CASSYRGQGRELFF	TGTGCCAGCAGTTACCGGGGACAAGGACGGGAGCTGTTTTTT	.	TRBV6-5	TRBJ2-2	.
CASSRGLAGDEQYF	TGTGCCAGCAGCCGAGGACTAGCGGGGGACGAGCAGTACTTC	.	TRBV6-5	TRBJ2-7	TRBD2
CASSPMAGGTYNEQFF	TGTGCCAGCTCACCAATGGCGGGGGGAACCTACAATGAGCAGTTCTTC	once	TRBV18	TRBJ2-1	TRBD2
CASSEYGQGRETQYF	TGTGCCAGCAGTGAATACGGACAGGGAAGGGAGACCCAGTACTTC	.	TRBV6-1	TRBJ2-5	TRBD1